The 26 T cell receptor beta chains given below trace back to one sample, sequenced in a study of control samples from healthy donors and cancer patients. Clones were read by immunoSEQ multiplex PCR, and TCRdb kept only the in-frame ones, dropping some. The sample consists of around 45,000 clones, roughly three quarters of them appearing once. The sample consisted of formalin-fixed, paraffin-embedded tissue. The receptors shown here come from a male donor with melanoma.

V is TRBV5-1 and J is TRBJ1-4; possibly TRBD1 for D (5 bases). The CDR3 is 16 amino acids. CDR1 SGHRS and CDR2 YFSETQ come from the germline V gene. The germline V and J ends were trimmed by 1 base and 2 bases, with 12 bases remaining between them. The CDR3 here is CASSLWVGATNEKLFF. CDR3 nucleotide sequence: TGCGCCAGCAGCTTGTGGGTAGGGGCGACTAATGAAAAACTGTTTTTT.

This chain joins TRBV15 and TRBJ2-5, with unresolved D. V was shortened by 3 bases and J by 5 bases, with 10 bases between the two germline ends. This CDR3 region has 13 residues. The germline V gene has CDR1 LNHNV and CDR2 YYDKDF (reference sequence). CDR3 sequence reads: CATSSRPVETQYF. CDR3 in DNA: TGTGCCACCAGCAGCCGACCAGTGGAGACCCAGTACTTC.

V gene TRBV6-5 combines with J gene TRBJ1-6, with unresolved D. There are 16 residues in the CDR3. The ends were cut back, 2 bases at V and 5 bases at J, with 13 bases in the middle. Germline lookup yields CDR1 MNHEY and CDR2 SVGAGI. In DNA form, the CDR3 reads TGTGCCAGCAGTTACCTCTCGACTGACCATAATTCACCCCTCCACTTT. Translating gives CASSYLSTDHNSPLHF.

The chain has TRBV3-1 (or the pseudogene TRBV3-2) and TRBJ1-6, with TRBD1 matching over 9 bases. V shed 5 bases, J shed 9 bases, and the junction held 5 bases outside the gene matches. CDR3 length: 14 amino acids. In germline, CDR1 is LGHDT, CDR2 YNNKEL (reference sequence). In nucleotides, the CDR3 is TGTGCCAGCAGCTCCCGGGACAGGGCTTCACCCCTCCACTTT. Encoded protein: CASSSRDRASPLHF.

The table lists this clone with a count of one. The gene calls are TRBV11-2 and TRBJ2-3; D is perhaps TRBD2 (6 bases). This CDR3 region has 15 residues. CDR1 and CDR2 from the germline V gene are SGHAT and FQNNGV. V lost 5 bases and J 5 bases, leaving 17 bases between the germline ends. This CDR3 reads CASSASGLLGDTQYF. The CDR3 nucleotides are TGTGCCAGCAGCGCATCGGGACTCCTGGGAGATACGCAGTATTTT.

The chain couples TRBV7-9 to TRBJ2-1; D not certain. The germline gives CDR1 SEHNR, CDR2 FQNEAQ (reference sequence). V lost 3 bases to trimming and J lost 7 bases, with 13 bases between them. This CDR3 spans 14 amino acids. CDR3 bases: TGTGCCAGCAGCTTGCGCTGGGCGACTAATGAGCAGTTCTTC. Amino acids: CASSLRWATNEQFF.

The V and J genes are TRBV4-1 and TRBJ1-6, with no clear D. The germline gives CDR1 MGHRA, CDR2 YSYEKL. This CDR3 has 14 amino acids. The ends were cut back, 0 bases at V and 10 bases at J, with 10 bases in the middle. The CDR3 here is CASSQDPLGSPLHF. In DNA form, the CDR3 reads TGCGCCAGCAGCCAAGACCCCTTGGGGTCACCCCTCCACTTT.

The chain uses TRBV18 and TRBJ1-4, with D perhaps matching TRBD1 (5 bases). V lost 6 bases and J 7 bases, leaving 12 bases between the germline ends. Germline V gene data show CDR1 as KGHSH and CDR2 as LQKENI. The CDR3 covers 13 residues. The CDR3 sequence: CASSPIGGEKLFF. For the CDR3, the DNA is TGTGCCAGCTCGCCGATCGGGGGTGAAAAACTGTTTTTT. Using reference TRBV18 and TRBJ1-4 for the parts outside the CDR3, the full variable domain is NAGVMQNPRHLVRRRGQEARLRCSPMKGHSHVYWYRQLPEEGLKFMVYLQKENIIDESGMPKERFSAEFPKEGPSILRIQQVVRGDSAAYFCASSPIGGEKLFFGSGTQLSVL.

The chain couples TRBV9 to TRBJ2-7; 8 bases match TRBD2. The V gene end was trimmed by 0 bases and the J gene end by 2 bases; junction bases not matched to a gene: 13. This CDR3 has 18 residues. Germline V gene data show CDR1 as SGDLS and CDR2 as YYNGEE. CDR3 in DNA: TGTGCCAGCAGCGTAGGAGACGGGGGGGTCGGGCCCACCTACGAGCAGTACTTC. This translates into CASSVGDGGVGPTYEQYF. Full variable domain (rest looked up from reference TRBV9 and TRBJ2-7): DSGVTQTPKHLITATGQRVTLRCSPRSGDLSVYWYQQSLDQGLQFLIQYYNGEERAKGNILERFSAQQFPDLHSELNLSSLELGDSALYFCASSVGDGGVGPTYEQYFGPGTRLTVT.

This clone was counted ten times or more. This chain connects TRBV4-2 to TRBJ2-3; TRBD2 aligns across 9 bases. J was trimmed by 3 bases and V by 4 bases; bases with no gene match: 5. Looked up from germline, CDR1 is LGHNA and CDR2 is YNFKEQ. The CDR3 is 15 residues long. The CDR3 protein is CASSPAGGGTDTQYF. DNA for the CDR3: TGTGCCAGCAGCCCAGCGGGAGGTGGGACAGATACGCAGTATTTT.

The chain employs TRBV6-1 and TRBJ2-1; D is ambiguous. The CDR3 has 12 residues. Germline V gene lookup returns CDR1 MNHNS and CDR2 SASEGT. Trimming took off 3 bases at V and 10 bases at J, with 10 bases between the two ends. The CDR3 protein is CASSEVWWEQFF. In DNA, the CDR3 is TGTGCCAGCAGTGAGGTCTGGTGGGAGCAGTTCTTC.

V is TRBV12-3 or TRBV12-4 and J is TRBJ2-1; 8 nucleotides align to TRBD2. The V gene end was trimmed by 7 bases and the J gene end by 7 bases; junction bases not matched to a gene: 3. The CDR3 totals 12 residues. CDR3 sequence (DNA): TGTGCCAGCACCGGGAGGGGTAATGAGCAGTTCTTC. Its translation: CASTGRGNEQFF.

The chain joins TRBV6-1 to TRBJ1-6; unclear D gene. Between the trimmed V and J ends, which lost 4 bases and 4 bases, there was a span of 17 bases. This CDR3 region has 17 residues. The germline V gene encodes CDR1 MNHNS and CDR2 SASEGT. CDR3 DNA sequence: TGTGCCAGCAGTGTTAAAGGGCAAACAGCTTATAATTCACCCCTCCACTTT. Protein sequence: CASSVKGQTAYNSPLHF.

The genes are TRBV4-2 and TRBJ1-4, with a tentative D call TRBD1 (6 bases). Germline V lookup: CDR1 LGHNA, CDR2 YNFKEQ. The CDR3 runs 14 residues. Trimming took off 4 bases at V and 3 bases at J, with 9 bases between the two ends. CDR3 DNA sequence: TGTGCCAGCAGCCCGCGGACAGCTAATGAAAAACTGTTTTTT. Its protein product is CASSPRTANEKLFF.

The rearrangement joins TRBV14 to TRBJ2-3; perhaps TRBD2 as D (6 bases). The CDR3 extends over 15 amino acids. V gave up 4 bases and J gave up 7 bases, with 18 bases separating them. The germline gives CDR1 SGHDN, CDR2 FVKESK. The CDR3 DNA follows: TGTGCCAGCAGCCGGAGCGGGTCGTACGTGTATACGCAGTATTTT. Its translation is CASSRSGSYVYTQYF.

The chain links TRBV11-2 to TRBJ2-7, with D perhaps TRBD1 or TRBD2 (5 bases each). Deletions cut 3 bases from V and 3 bases from J, with 15 bases between. CDR3 length: 15 amino acids. Germline CDR1 is SGHAT and CDR2 is FQNNGV. CDR3 DNA: TGTGCCAGCAGCTTTCGGACCGGGACGGACTACGAGCAGTACTTC. Translating it yields CASSFRTGTDYEQYF.

The gene calls are TRBV4-1 and TRBJ2-5; D unresolved. Trimming took 0 bases from V and 2 from J, leaving 10 bases between them. Germline CDR1 MGHRA, CDR2 YSYEKL. This CDR3 has 15 residues. For the CDR3, the DNA is TGCGCCAGCAGCCAAGATCTACATAGTCAAGAGACCCAGTACTTC. It translates to CASSQDLHSQETQYF.

V gene TRBV12-5 combines with J gene TRBJ2-1, with D unclear. Germline lookup yields CDR1 LGHNT and CDR2 FRNRAP. V shed 6 bases and J shed 4 bases, with 13 bases lying between them. The CDR3 runs 14 residues. CDR3 protein: CASGPGPLYNEQFF. As DNA, the CDR3 is TGTGCTAGTGGCCCCGGTCCCCTATACAATGAGCAGTTCTTC.

This clone appeared a single time. The rearrangement joins TRBV7-9 to TRBJ2-3; 9 bases line up with TRBD2. The germline gives CDR1 SEHNR, CDR2 FQNEAQ (reference sequence). CDR3 length: 16 residues. Trimming cost V 5 bases and J 7 bases; bases outside gene matches: 13. The CDR3 loop reads CASSLLAGAASHTQYF. The DNA for the CDR3 is TGTGCCAGCAGCCTACTAGCGGGCGCCGCGTCCCATACGCAGTATTTT.

This clone was counted a few times. The sample holds other DNA sequences that translate to the same CDR3. The chain employs TRBV7-3 and TRBJ1-5; D unresolved. The CDR3 loop spans 15 amino acids. V lost 2 bases, J lost 3 bases, and 11 bases lay in between. Germline-derived CDR1 and CDR2 are SGHTA and FQGTGA. The CDR3 sequence: CASSLWRHLNQPQHF. CDR3 sequence (DNA): TGTGCCAGCAGCTTATGGCGGCACCTCAATCAGCCCCAGCATTTT.

J is TRBJ2-2 and V is TRBV2; tentative D call: TRBD1 (5 bases). The CDR3 contains 13 residues. CDR1 and CDR2 (germline): SNHLY, FYNNEI. Trimming removed 6 bases at V and 4 bases at J, with 9 bases between. As DNA, the CDR3 is TGTGCCAGCAGGGCAGGGTTCACCGGGGAGCTGTTTTTT. It codes for CASRAGFTGELFF.

The table lists this clone with a count of one. The rearrangement uses TRBV19 and TRBJ1-4, with D unclear. In germline, CDR1 is LNHDA, CDR2 SQIVND (reference sequence). Trimming took 6 bases from V and 4 from J, leaving 12 bases between them. This CDR3 is 14 amino acids long. CDR3 sequence: CASRDGRGNEKLFF. CDR3 DNA sequence: TGTGCCAGTAGAGACGGACGTGGTAATGAAAAACTGTTTTTT.

This clone has just a few counts. The chain carries TRBV19 and TRBJ2-3; 8 nucleotides align to TRBD2. The junction had 17 bases not matched to a gene; V was cut back by 6 bases and J by 9 bases. This CDR3 comprises 16 residues. From germline, CDR1 is LNHDA and CDR2 SQIVND (reference sequence). This CDR3 reads CASSLRGLAQPPTQYF. In DNA form, the CDR3 reads TGTGCCAGTAGCCTCCGCGGACTAGCCCAACCACCGACGCAGTATTTT.

This chain uses TRBV7-3 with TRBJ2-1; D might be TRBD2 (5 bases). The V gene's germline CDR1 is SGHTA and CDR2 FQGTGA. Trimming cost V 5 bases and J 8 bases, with 10 bases left between them. This CDR3 has 12 amino acids. The CDR3: CASSPTGDEQFF. The CDR3 DNA reads as TGTGCCAGCAGCCCCACCGGGGATGAGCAGTTCTTC.

This clone has just a few counts. The chain joins TRBV27 to TRBJ1-1, with D unclear. There are 13 residues in the CDR3. V was clipped by 2 bases and J by 0 bases, with 4 bases between them. Germline lookup yields CDR1 MNHEY and CDR2 SMNVEV (reference sequence). The DNA of the CDR3 is TGTGCCAGCAGTTTAAGGATGAACACTGAAGCTTTCTTT. Translation gives CASSLRMNTEAFF.

The rearrangement links TRBV9 to TRBJ2-7, with TRBD2 as a possible D gene (6 bases). CDR1 and CDR2 from the germline V gene are SGDLS and YYNGEE. The CDR3 runs to 14 residues. V was pared by 0 bases and J by 6 bases, with 13 bases between. The CDR3, as DNA: TGTGCCAGCAGCGTAGGGGGGGAGTACGGCGAGCAGTACTTC. Translation gives CASSVGGEYGEQYF.